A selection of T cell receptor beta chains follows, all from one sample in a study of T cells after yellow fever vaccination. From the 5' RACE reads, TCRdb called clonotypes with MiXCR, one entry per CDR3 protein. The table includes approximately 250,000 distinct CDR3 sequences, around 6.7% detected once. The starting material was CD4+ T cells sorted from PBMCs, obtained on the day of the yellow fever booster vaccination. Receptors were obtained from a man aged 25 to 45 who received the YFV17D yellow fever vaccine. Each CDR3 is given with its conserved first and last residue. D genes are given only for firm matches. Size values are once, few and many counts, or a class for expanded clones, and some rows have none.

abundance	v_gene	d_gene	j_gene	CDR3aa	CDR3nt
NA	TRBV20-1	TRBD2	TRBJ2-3	CSAPTSGDRDTQYF	TGCAGTGCTCCGACTAGCGGGGACAGAGATACGCAGTATTTT
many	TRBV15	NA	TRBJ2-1	CATSRDLTVAYNEQFF	TGTGCCACCAGCAGAGATCTGACAGTCGCATACAATGAGCAGTTCTTC
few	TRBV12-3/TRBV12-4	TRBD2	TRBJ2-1	CASSPILPLTSGSTYNEQFF	TGTGCCAGCAGTCCAATTTTGCCCCTGACTAGCGGGTCAACCTACAATGAGCAGTTCTTC
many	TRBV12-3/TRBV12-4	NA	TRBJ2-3	CASSLAGDTDTQYF	TGTGCCAGCAGTTTAGCGGGGGATACAGATACGCAGTATTTT
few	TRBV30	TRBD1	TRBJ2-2	CAWSGRDRGLVGELFF	TGTGCCTGGAGTGGCCGGGACAGGGGGCTCGTCGGGGAGCTGTTTTTT
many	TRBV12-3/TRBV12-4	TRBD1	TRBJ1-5	CASSFSGGWNQPQHF	TGTGCCAGCAGTTTTTCAGGGGGCTGGAATCAGCCCCAGCATTTT
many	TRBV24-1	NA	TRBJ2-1	CATSDFDRNYNEQFF	TGTGCCACCAGTGATTTCGACAGGAACTACAATGAGCAGTTCTTC
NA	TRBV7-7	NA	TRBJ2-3	CASSPGLGSTDTQYF	TGTGCTAGCAGCCCCGGCCTAGGGAGCACAGATACGCAGTATTTT
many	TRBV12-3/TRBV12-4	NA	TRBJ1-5	CASSLSRNQPQHF	TGTGCCAGCAGTTTAAGCCGCAATCAGCCCCAGCATTTT
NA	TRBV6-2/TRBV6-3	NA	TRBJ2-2	CASRRGSGELFF	TGTGCCAGCAGGAGGGGGTCCGGGGAGCTGTTTTTT
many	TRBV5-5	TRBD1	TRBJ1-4	CASSRTRGQGNEKLFF	TGTGCCAGCAGCCGAACCAGGGGGCAGGGAAATGAAAAACTGTTTTTT
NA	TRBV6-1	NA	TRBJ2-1	CASRAYTEPFNEQFF	TGTGCCAGCAGAGCGTATACAGAGCCTTTTAATGAGCAGTTCTTC
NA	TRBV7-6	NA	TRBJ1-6	CASSPTGYNSPLHF	TGTGCCAGCAGCCCAACAGGGTATAATTCACCCCTCCACTTT
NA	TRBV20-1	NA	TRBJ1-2	CSAREKGPRGAYGYTF	TGCAGTGCTAGAGAAAAAGGTCCGCGGGGGGCGTATGGCTACACCTTC
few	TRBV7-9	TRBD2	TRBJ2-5	CASRTSGSPQETQYF	TGTGCCAGCAGAACTAGCGGGAGCCCCCAAGAGACCCAGTACTTC
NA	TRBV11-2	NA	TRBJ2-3	CASSSHRGVVWYTQYF	TGTGCCAGCAGCTCCCATAGGGGCGTGGTTTGGTATACGCAGTATTTT
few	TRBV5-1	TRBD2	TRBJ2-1	CASRGLAGFDEQFF	TGCGCCAGCAGGGGTCTAGCGGGATTCGATGAGCAGTTCTTC
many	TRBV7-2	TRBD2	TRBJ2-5	CASSSAGTSGSETQYF	TGTGCCAGCAGCTCGGCTGGGACTAGCGGGAGTGAGACCCAGTACTTC
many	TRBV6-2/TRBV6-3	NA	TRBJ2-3	CASSYGLKVRDDTQYF	TGTGCCAGCAGTTACGGGCTAAAGGTGAGGGATGATACGCAGTATTTT
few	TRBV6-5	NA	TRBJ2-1	CASSYSTSFDEQFF	TGTGCCAGCAGTTACTCCACTAGTTTTGATGAGCAGTTCTTC
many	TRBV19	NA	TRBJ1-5	CASSMVRYSNQPQHF	TGTGCCAGTAGTATGGTGAGATATAGCAATCAGCCCCAGCATTTT
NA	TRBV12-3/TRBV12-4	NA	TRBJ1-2	CASSLGTREDNYGYTF	TGTGCCAGCAGTTTAGGGACCCGGGAAGATAACTATGGCTACACCTTC
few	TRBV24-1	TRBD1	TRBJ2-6	CATSDPGTVSSGANVLTF	TGTGCCACCAGTGACCCTGGGACAGTGAGCTCTGGGGCCAACGTCCTGACTTTC
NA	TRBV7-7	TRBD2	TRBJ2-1	CASSSSGAANEQFF	TGTGCTAGCAGCTCTAGCGGGGCCGCTAATGAGCAGTTCTTC
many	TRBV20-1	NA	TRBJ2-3	CSALRDSGSDTQYF	TGCAGTGCCTTGAGGGATAGCGGATCCGATACGCAGTATTTT
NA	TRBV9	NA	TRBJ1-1	CASSVPYDGENTEAFF	TGTGCCAGCAGCGTACCCTACGACGGGGAGAACACTGAAGCTTTCTTT
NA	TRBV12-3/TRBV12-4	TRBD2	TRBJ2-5	CASSFRPRGGQETQYF	TGTGCCAGCAGTTTCCGACCAAGGGGAGGGCAAGAGACCCAGTACTTC
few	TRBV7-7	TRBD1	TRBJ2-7	CASSPGTGSPYEQYF	TGTGCCAGCAGCCCCGGGACAGGGAGTCCCTACGAGCAGTACTTC
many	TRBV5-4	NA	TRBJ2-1	CASSVGPYNEQFF	TGTGCCAGCAGCGTGGGACCATACAATGAGCAGTTCTTC
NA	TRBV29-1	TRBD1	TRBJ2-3	CSVGTGTPTDTQYF	TGCAGCGTTGGGACAGGGACCCCCACAGATACGCAGTATTTT
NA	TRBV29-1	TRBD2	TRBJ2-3	CSVEAPASGAPTDTQYF	TGCAGCGTTGAAGCCCCTGCTAGCGGGGCCCCCACAGATACGCAGTATTTT
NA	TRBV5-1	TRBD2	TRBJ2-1	CASHGEGTYNEQFF	TGCGCCAGCCACGGGGAGGGCACCTACAATGAGCAGTTCTTC
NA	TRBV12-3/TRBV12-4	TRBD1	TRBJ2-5	CASTRTGLETQYF	TGTGCCAGCACCAGGACAGGGTTAGAGACCCAGTACTTC
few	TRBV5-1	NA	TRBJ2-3	CASSPDRQEDTQYF	TGCGCCAGCAGCCCCGACCGACAGGAAGATACGCAGTATTTT
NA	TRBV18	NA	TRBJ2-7	CASSPQGRTGYF	TGTGCCAGCTCCCCACAGGGCCGAACGGGGTACTTC
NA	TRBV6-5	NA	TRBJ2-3	CAVSSVSTDTQYF	TGTGCCGTTTCCAGCGTAAGCACAGATACGCAGTATTTT
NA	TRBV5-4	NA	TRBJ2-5	CASSFPGLQETQYF	TGTGCCAGCAGCTTTCCAGGCCTTCAAGAGACCCAGTACTTC
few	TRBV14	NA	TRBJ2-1	CASSQVRRLDNEQFF	TGTGCCAGCAGCCAAGTACGGCGGCTCGACAATGAGCAGTTCTTC
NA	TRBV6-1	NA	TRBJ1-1	CASHPPVPRVPLVAEAFF	TGTGCCAGCCATCCCCCGGTCCCCAGAGTACCGCTCGTGGCTGAAGCTTTCTTT
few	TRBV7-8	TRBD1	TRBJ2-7	CASSFYRKRTGSPYEQYF	TGTGCCAGCAGCTTCTACCGAAAACGGACAGGGTCCCCGTACGAGCAGTACTTC
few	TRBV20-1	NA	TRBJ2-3	CSARVRSTDTQYF	TGCAGTGCTAGAGTTCGTAGCACAGATACGCAGTATTTT
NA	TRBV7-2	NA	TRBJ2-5	CASSAQGGGETQYF	TGTGCCAGCAGCGCCCAGGGGGGAGGAGAGACCCAGTACTTC
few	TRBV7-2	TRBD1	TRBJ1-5	CASSLGQGRNQPQHF	TGTGCCAGCAGCTTAGGACAGGGCAGGAATCAGCCCCAGCATTTT
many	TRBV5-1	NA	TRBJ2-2	CASSFRERAGELFF	TGCGCCAGCAGCTTTCGGGAGAGAGCCGGGGAGCTGTTTTTT
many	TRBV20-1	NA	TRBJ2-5	CSAPSDGETQYF	TGCAGTGCCCCCAGTGATGGGGAGACCCAGTACTTC
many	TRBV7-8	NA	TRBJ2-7	CASSHRERYEQYF	TGTGCCAGCAGCCACAGGGAACGGTACGAGCAGTACTTC
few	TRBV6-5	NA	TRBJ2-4	CASMQGDIQYF	TGTGCCAGTATGCAGGGTGACATTCAGTACTTC
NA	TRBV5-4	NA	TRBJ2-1	CASSPPAASYNEQFF	TGTGCCAGCAGCCCCCCGGCGGCCTCCTACAATGAGCAGTTCTTC
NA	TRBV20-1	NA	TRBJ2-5	CSASYGSSETQYF	TGCAGTGCTAGTTACGGGAGCTCAGAGACCCAGTACTTC
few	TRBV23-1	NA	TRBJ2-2	CASSRFSNTGELFF	TGCGCCAGCAGTCGTTTCTCTAACACCGGGGAGCTGTTTTTT
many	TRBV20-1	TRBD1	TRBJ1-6	CSAGDRAGTYNSPLHF	TGCAGTGCTGGAGACAGGGCGGGCACCTATAATTCACCCCTCCACTTT
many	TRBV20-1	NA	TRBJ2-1	CSASRSVGEQFF	TGCAGTGCTAGTCGATCGGTTGGTGAGCAGTTCTTC
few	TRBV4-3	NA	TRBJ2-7	CASSQDRAQDEQYF	TGCGCCAGCAGCCAAGACAGGGCGCAAGACGAGCAGTACTTC
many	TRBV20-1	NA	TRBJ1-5	CSARGAGGRNQPQHF	TGCAGTGCTAGGGGTGCGGGGGGCCGGAATCAGCCCCAGCATTTT